The 30 T cell receptor beta chains listed next were all sequenced from one sample in a study of cytomegalovirus exposure and HLA in healthy donors. Use of 60 Vbeta and 13 Jbeta primers characterized the PCR. Here immunoSEQ multiplex PCR was the method, and the copy in TCRdb shows in-frame clones only, minus some. The table for this sample gives approximately 120,000 clones. The sample taken for sequencing was PBMCs. The receptors come from a man aged 35-49 years in good health and CMV-seronegative.

This chain joins TRBV11-3 and TRBJ2-1, with 7 bases matching TRBD1. Germline V gene lookup returns CDR1 SGHNT and CDR2 YENEEA. The CDR3 is made up of 14 amino acids. V lost 5 bases to trimming and J lost 4 bases; unmatched junction nucleotides: 5. The CDR3 loop is CASSPRQGYNEQFF. CDR3 nucleotide sequence: TGTGCCAGCAGCCCACGACAGGGATACAATGAGCAGTTCTTC.

The rearrangement joins TRBV11-3 to TRBJ2-1, with 13 bases that match TRBD2. Germline V lookup: CDR1 SGHNT, CDR2 YENEEA. This CDR3 spans 16 amino acids. V shed 1 base and J 7 bases; nucleotides not matched to a gene: 4. The CDR3 nucleotides read TGTGCCAGCAGCTTAGGGACTAGCGGGGGCGGGAATGAGCAGTTCTTC. Protein sequence: CASSLGTSGGGNEQFF.

The gene calls are TRBV5-4 and TRBJ1-1, with D possibly being TRBD1 (6 bases). The CDR3 is 14 amino acids. Trimming cost V 4 bases and J 5 bases, with 15 bases left between them. Germline CDR1 is SGHNT and CDR2 is YYREEE (reference sequence). The CDR3 protein is CASSLQGMDTEAFF. In nucleotides, the CDR3 is TGTGCCAGCAGCCTGCAGGGGATGGATACTGAAGCTTTCTTT.

V gene TRBV7-9 combines with J gene TRBJ1-2, with D possibly matching TRBD1 (5 bases). Germline CDR1 and CDR2: SEHNR and FQNEAQ (reference sequence). The CDR3 covers 16 residues. Trimming cost V 6 bases and J 1 base, with 18 bases left between them. The CDR3 DNA reads TGTGCCAGCAGGTCAGGGTTAGAAAGACTTAACTATGGCTACACCTTC. It translates to CASRSGLERLNYGYTF.

The rearrangement links TRBV6-6 to TRBJ1-6; D unresolved. The CDR3 runs to 15 residues. V was shortened by 0 bases and J by 10 bases, with 13 bases between the two germline ends. Germline assignment: CDR1 MNHNY and CDR2 SVGAGI (reference sequence). The chain's CDR3 is CASSYSGEARSPLHF. Written as DNA, the CDR3 is TGTGCCAGCAGTTACTCTGGGGAGGCAAGGTCACCCCTCCACTTT.

The V gene is TRBV27, the J gene TRBJ2-1; 12 positions match TRBD2. This CDR3 is built from 16 residues. CDR1 MNHEY and CDR2 SMNVEV come from the germline V gene (reference sequence). The V and J ends lost 2 bases and 9 bases, in that order; junction bases with no gene match: 8. The CDR3, as DNA: TGTGCCAGCAGTTTACTTCTAGCGGGAGGGCCTATTGAGCAGTTCTTC. As protein: CASSLLLAGGPIEQFF.

This chain links TRBV7-9 with TRBJ2-3, with a weak D call TRBD1 (5 bases). The CDR3 covers 15 residues. Germline V gene data show CDR1 as SEHNR and CDR2 as FQNEAQ (reference sequence). V was cut by 4 bases and J by 5 bases, with 16 bases left in between. In nucleotides, the CDR3 is TGTGCCAGCAGCTCAGGGCGAAGCTTTCTAGATACGCAGTATTTT. Protein product: CASSSGRSFLDTQYF.

V gene TRBV7-9 combines with J gene TRBJ2-1; D ambiguous. From germline, CDR1 is SEHNR and CDR2 FQNEAQ (reference sequence). This CDR3 is built from 12 residues. The CDR3 here is CVHEAANNEQFF. CDR3 nucleotide sequence: TGTGTCCACGAGGCCGCAAACAATGAGCAGTTCTTC.

The chain links TRBV4-3 to TRBJ2-5, with TRBD2 matching 7 bases. The better agreement between TRBJ2-7 and the DNA end casts doubt on the J call. Germline V gene sequence: CDR1 LGHNA, CDR2 YSLEER. The CDR3 totals 17 residues. CDR3 sequence (DNA): TGCGCCAGCAGCCTAACCTTTAGCGGGCGTAGCGCCTACGAGCAGTACTTC. Amino acids: CASSLTFSGRSAYEQYF.

The chain is built from TRBV7-9 and TRBJ2-1, with D perhaps TRBD2 (6 bases). V shed 8 bases and J shed 1 base, with 24 bases lying between them. The CDR3 spans 18 residues. The germline gives CDR1 SEHNR, CDR2 FQNEAQ (reference sequence). CDR3 sequence: CASPLQGTARGSYNEQFF. For the CDR3, the DNA is TGTGCCAGCCCCTTACAAGGGACTGCTCGGGGTTCCTACAATGAGCAGTTCTTC.

The J gene is TRBJ1-1, the V gene TRBV7-2, with a possible D match to TRBD1 (5 bases). The CDR3 covers 14 residues. Germline loops: CDR1 SGHTA, CDR2 FQGNSA. The ends were cut back, 5 bases at V and 1 base at J, with 11 bases in the middle. The CDR3 DNA reads TGTGCCAGCAGCCCCTTGGGGGGGAACACTGAAGCTTTCTTT. Amino acids: CASSPLGGNTEAFF.

This rearrangement joins TRBV27 to TRBJ1-4; 7 bases map to TRBD1. This CDR3 is built from 14 residues. The germline CDR1 and CDR2 sequences are MNHEY and SMNVEV (reference sequence). V shed 5 bases and J 0 bases; nucleotides not matched to a gene: 0. CDR3 in DNA: TGTGCCAGCAGTGGGACAGCAACTAATGAAAAACTGTTTTTT. Protein sequence: CASSGTATNEKLFF.

The rearrangement uses TRBV5-1 and TRBJ1-4; D uncertain. The CDR3 contains 10 residues. Trimming took off 4 bases at V and 7 bases at J, with 2 bases between the two ends. Germline V gene sequence: CDR1 SGHRS, CDR2 YFSETQ. The DNA for the CDR3 is TGCGCCAGCAGCCTTGAAAAACTGTTTTTT. Protein sequence: CASSLEKLFF.

Of note for this clone: At the DNA level, this CDR3 is encoded by other sequences in the same sample as well. The V call is TRBV30, the J call TRBJ1-2; D remains unclear. CDR3 size: 13 residues. The V and J ends lost 0 bases and 4 bases respectively, with 9 bases between them. Germline V gene data show CDR1 as GTSNPN and CDR2 as SVGIG (reference sequence). This CDR3 reads CAWSVGQSYGYTF. The CDR3 DNA follows: TGTGCCTGGAGTGTTGGCCAGTCCTATGGCTACACCTTC.

The chain has TRBV30 and TRBJ1-4; TRBD1 matches 8 bases. The CDR3 spans 14 residues. CDR1 is GTSNPN, CDR2 SVGIG, per germline (reference sequence). J was trimmed by 4 bases and V by 0 bases; bases with no gene match: 1. The CDR3 loop is CAWSVGQGNEKLFF. The CDR3 nucleotides are TGTGCCTGGAGTGTAGGACAGGGTAATGAAAAACTGTTTTTT.

CDR3 amino acids: CAWSPGGKPSTDTQYF. The DNA for the CDR3 is TGTGCCTGGAGTCCCGGGGGGAAACCTAGCACAGATACGCAGTATTTT. J is TRBJ2-3 and V is TRBV30, with TRBD2 matching over 7 bases. The CDR3 spans 16 residues. The J segment lost 0 bases and the V segment lost 2 bases, leaving 8 bases of the junction unmatched. Germline CDR1 and CDR2: GTSNPN and SVGIG (reference sequence).

This chain links TRBV28 with TRBJ2-2; D is perhaps TRBD1 (5 bases). Trimming removed 5 bases from V and 3 bases from J, with 16 bases in between. Germline CDR1 and CDR2: MDHEN and SYDVKM. The CDR3 totals 16 residues. CDR3 sequence (DNA): TGTGCCAGCAGTCCCGCCCTTGGGGCCCACACCGGGGAGCTGTTTTTT. This encodes CASSPALGAHTGELFF.

V is TRBV2 and J is TRBJ2-1; 12 positions match TRBD2. Germline CDR1 and CDR2: SNHLY and FYNNEI. With V trimmed by 9 bases and J by 10 bases, 4 bases remained unmatched. This CDR3 comprises 12 residues. The CDR3 coding sequence is TGTGCCAGGACTAGCGGGAGCGGAGAGCAGTTCTTC. Amino acid sequence: CARTSGSGEQFF. Using reference TRBV2 and TRBJ2-1 for the parts outside the CDR3, the full variable domain is EPEVTQTPSHQVTQMGQEVILRCVPISNHLYFYWYRQILGQKVEFLVSFYNNEISEKSEIFDDQFSVERPDGSNFTLKIRSTKLEDSAMYFCARTSGSGEQFFGPGTRLTVL.

The V and J genes are TRBV5-6 and TRBJ1-5; a possible D gene is TRBD1 (6 bases). Germline V gives CDR1 SGHDT, CDR2 YYEEEE. Trimming stripped 4 bases from V and 4 bases from J, with 18 bases between. The CDR3 contains 16 residues. Here the CDR3 DNA reads TGTGCCAGCAGCCGCTGGGGGCAGGGAGCTAATCAGCCCCAGCATTTT. Its protein product is CASSRWGQGANQPQHF. Using reference TRBV5-6 and TRBJ1-5 for the parts outside the CDR3, the full variable domain is DAGVTQSPTHLIKTRGQQVTLRCSPKSGHDTVSWYQQALGQGPQFIFQYYEEEERQRGNFPDRFSGHQFPNYSSELNVNALLLGDSALYLCASSRWGQGANQPQHFGDGTRLSIL.

This sequence joins TRBV10-3 and TRBJ1-5; perhaps TRBD1 as D (6 bases). The CDR3 is 15 amino acids. Looked up from germline, CDR1 is ENHRY and CDR2 is SYGVKD. V was pared by 4 bases and J by 1 base, with 11 bases between. The CDR3 sequence is CAISADSISNQPQHF. DNA of the CDR3: TGTGCCATCAGTGCGGACAGCATCAGCAATCAGCCCCAGCATTTT.

The chain employs TRBV30 and TRBJ2-3; 8 nucleotides align to TRBD1. The ends lost 2 bases at V and 1 base at J; junction bases unmatched: 5. Germline V lookup: CDR1 GTSNPN, CDR2 SVGIG (reference sequence). This CDR3 is built from 15 residues. The CDR3 region has the DNA TGTGCCTGGAGTCTAGGACAGGGCCGCACAGATACGCAGTATTTT. As protein: CAWSLGQGRTDTQYF.

This chain uses TRBV6-6 with TRBJ1-5; 10 bases fit TRBD1. Germline V gene data show CDR1 as MNHNY and CDR2 as SVGAGI (reference sequence). J lost 6 bases, V lost 6 bases, and 11 bases had no gene match. This CDR3 spans 16 amino acids. This chain's CDR3 is CASSPNDRGRAQPQHF. In DNA form, the CDR3 reads TGTGCCAGCAGCCCGAATGACAGGGGGCGCGCTCAGCCCCAGCATTTT.

This chain uses TRBV11-3 with TRBJ2-3; TRBD2 matches at 9 bases. CDR3 length: 15 amino acids. From germline, CDR1 is SGHNT and CDR2 YENEEA. V was pared by 0 bases and J by 4 bases, with 2 bases of the junction left unmatched. For the CDR3, the DNA is TGTGCCAGCAGCTTAGATGCGGGAGGGGCAGATACGCAGTATTTT. This translates into CASSLDAGGADTQYF.

The chain is built from TRBV7-2 and TRBJ2-1; the D is unclear. The CDR3 has 12 amino acids. V was pared by 6 bases and J by 10 bases, with 13 bases between. CDR1 SGHTA and CDR2 FQGNSA come from the germline V gene. The CDR3, as DNA: TGTGCCAGCAGTCGTGACTCCGACGAGCAGTTCTTC. Encoded protein: CASSRDSDEQFF.

The gene calls are TRBV5-6 and TRBJ1-2; 8 bases agree with TRBD1. The CDR3 is 15 amino acids. V shed 0 bases and J 4 bases; nucleotides not matched to a gene: 5. Per germline, CDR1 SGHDT and CDR2 YYEEEE. The CDR3 DNA reads TGTGCCAGCAGCTTGGAGGACAGGGCGACCTATGGCTACACCTTC. This encodes CASSLEDRATYGYTF.

This chain links TRBV2 with TRBJ2-7; the match to TRBD1 covers 10 bases. The J segment lost 2 bases and the V segment lost 7 bases, leaving 5 bases of the junction unmatched. The length of the CDR3 is 14 residues. Per the germline V gene, CDR1 is SNHLY and CDR2 is FYNNEI. The DNA for the CDR3 is TGTGCCAGCATGGCCGGGACAGGGGCCTACGAGCAGTACTTC. Amino acid sequence: CASMAGTGAYEQYF.

The rearrangement joins TRBV4-3 to TRBJ2-7; TRBD2 might be the D (5 bases). Germline CDR1 and CDR2: LGHNA and YSLEER. V lost 1 base and J lost 0, with 10 bases in between. The CDR3 totals 15 residues. The CDR3 here is CASSQGLALSYEQYF. CDR3 sequence (DNA): TGCGCCAGCAGCCAAGGTTTAGCGCTCTCCTACGAGCAGTACTTC.

The chain is built from TRBV9 and TRBJ1-3; 7 positions match TRBD1. This CDR3 has 16 residues. V was pared by 0 bases and J by 4 bases, with 7 bases of the junction left unmatched. Germline V CDR1 and CDR2: SGDLS, YYNGEE. The CDR3 loop is CASSVAGTVSGNTIYF. The CDR3 bases are TGTGCCAGCAGCGTAGCTGGGACAGTTTCAGGAAACACCATATATTTT.

V is TRBV30 and J is TRBJ2-5; possible D gene TRBD1, 5 bases. The CDR3 spans 17 residues. CDR1 is GTSNPN, CDR2 SVGIG, per germline (reference sequence). V dropped 2 bases and J dropped 4 bases, with 23 bases sitting between them. The CDR3 spells CAWSPSNMHPGAETQYF. DNA of the CDR3: TGTGCCTGGAGTCCCAGCAATATGCACCCTGGGGCAGAGACCCAGTACTTC.

This chain connects TRBV27 to TRBJ2-7; D not resolved. The CDR3 totals 12 residues. Germline loops: CDR1 MNHEY, CDR2 SMNVEV (reference sequence). V lost 3 bases, J lost 7 bases, and 10 bases lay in between. CDR3 nucleotide sequence: TGTGCCAGCAGTTTCGGCACGGGTGAGCAGTACTTC. It yields the protein CASSFGTGEQYF.